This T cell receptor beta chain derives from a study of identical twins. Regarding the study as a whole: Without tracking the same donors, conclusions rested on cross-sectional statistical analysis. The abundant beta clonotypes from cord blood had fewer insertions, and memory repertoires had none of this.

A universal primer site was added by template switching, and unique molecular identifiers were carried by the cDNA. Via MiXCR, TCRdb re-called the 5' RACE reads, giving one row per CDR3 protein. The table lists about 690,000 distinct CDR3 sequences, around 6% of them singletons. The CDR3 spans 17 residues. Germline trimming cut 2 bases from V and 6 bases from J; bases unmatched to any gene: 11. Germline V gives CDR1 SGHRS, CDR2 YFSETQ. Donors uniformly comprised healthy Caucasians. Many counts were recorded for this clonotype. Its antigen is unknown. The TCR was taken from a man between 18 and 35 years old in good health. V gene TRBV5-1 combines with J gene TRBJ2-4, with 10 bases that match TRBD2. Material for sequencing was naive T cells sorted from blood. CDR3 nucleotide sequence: TGCGCCAGCAGCTTTCTCCTAGCGGGAGTGAGCGGAAACATTCAGTACTTC. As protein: CASSFLLAGVSGNIQYF.